The rows below give T cell receptor beta chains drawn from one sample of a study of naive and memory T cell subsets. TCRdb independently ran MiXCR on the UMI-ligation and nested PCR reads; one entry per CDR3 protein. The sample yields about 85,000 distinct CDR3 sequences, less than 15% seen once. Sequencing was done on a sample of central memory CD4+ T cells from blood. These receptors were taken from a human donor in good health. CDR3s include the opening cysteine and the closing phenylalanine or tryptophan. Fields, in order: J gene, D gene, V gene, clone size, CDR3 protein, CDR3 DNA. The D gene is left open where the match is weak. Clone size, where shown, is once, few, many, or a class for clones that have expanded.

j_gene: TRBJ2-5
d_gene: TRBD2
v_gene: TRBV29-1
abundance: few
CDR3aa: CSVARTSGSMGETQYF
CDR3nt: TGCAGCGTTGCGCGAACTAGCGGGAGCATGGGAGAGACCCAGTACTTC

j_gene: TRBJ2-1
d_gene: TRBD2
v_gene: TRBV29-1
abundance: .
CDR3aa: CSVGGTGTNLRQQFF
CDR3nt: TGCAGCGTTGGGGGCACCGGGACTAACTTGCGACAGCAGTTCTTC

j_gene: TRBJ2-1
d_gene: TRBD1
v_gene: TRBV7-2
abundance: many
CDR3aa: CASRGWTGPNYNEQFF
CDR3nt: TGTGCCAGCAGGGGATGGACAGGCCCAAACTACAATGAGCAGTTCTTC

j_gene: TRBJ1-1
d_gene: TRBD1
v_gene: TRBV7-8
abundance: many
CDR3aa: CASSSPYRGRNTEAFF
CDR3nt: TGTGCCAGCAGCTCTCCGTACAGGGGGAGGAACACTGAAGCTTTCTTT

j_gene: TRBJ1-2
d_gene: .
v_gene: TRBV5-4
abundance: few
CDR3aa: CASSLAWSYGYTF
CDR3nt: TGTGCCAGCAGCTTGGCCTGGTCCTATGGCTACACCTTC

j_gene: TRBJ1-1
d_gene: .
v_gene: TRBV5-1
abundance: .
CDR3aa: CASSLAGQNTEAFF
CDR3nt: TGCGCCAGCAGCTTGGCCGGGCAGAACACTGAAGCTTTCTTT

j_gene: TRBJ2-1
d_gene: .
v_gene: TRBV14
abundance: .
CDR3aa: CASSPRTDREQFF
CDR3nt: TGTGCCAGCAGCCCCCGGACAGATCGTGAGCAGTTCTTC

j_gene: TRBJ2-2
d_gene: TRBD2
v_gene: TRBV27
abundance: few
CDR3aa: CASVPSGRAGAGELFF
CDR3nt: TGTGCCAGCGTCCCTAGCGGGAGGGCCGGGGCCGGGGAGCTGTTTTTT

j_gene: TRBJ2-7
d_gene: .
v_gene: TRBV7-9
abundance: .
CDR3aa: CASSGGSGAHEQYF
CDR3nt: TGTGCCAGCAGTGGGGGGTCAGGGGCCCACGAGCAGTACTTC

j_gene: TRBJ2-3
d_gene: .
v_gene: TRBV11-2
abundance: few
CDR3aa: CASSLSGKVAVTDTQYF
CDR3nt: TGTGCCAGCAGCTTATCTGGTAAAGTAGCGGTCACAGATACGCAGTATTTT

j_gene: TRBJ2-7
d_gene: TRBD2
v_gene: TRBV20-1
abundance: .
CDR3aa: CSARAPSGAYEQYF
CDR3nt: TGCAGTGCTAGGGCTCCTAGCGGGGCCTACGAGCAGTACTTC

j_gene: TRBJ2-3
d_gene: .
v_gene: TRBV19
abundance: .
CDR3aa: CASSFTPDTGSEADTQYF
CDR3nt: TGTGCCAGTAGTTTCACACCCGATACAGGGAGTGAGGCAGATACGCAGTATTTT

j_gene: TRBJ2-2
d_gene: .
v_gene: TRBV15
abundance: .
CDR3aa: CATSRDWGTPTGELFF
CDR3nt: TGTGCCACCAGCAGAGATTGGGGGACCCCAACCGGGGAGCTGTTTTTT

j_gene: TRBJ2-7
d_gene: .
v_gene: TRBV5-4
abundance: few
CDR3aa: CASSQKNGGNNWQYF
CDR3nt: TGTGCCAGCAGCCAAAAAAACGGGGGAAACAATTGGCAGTACTTC

j_gene: TRBJ1-2
d_gene: .
v_gene: TRBV6-5
abundance: few
CDR3aa: CASSYGVGPGYTF
CDR3nt: TGTGCCAGCAGTTACGGGGTCGGGCCTGGCTACACCTTC

j_gene: TRBJ2-1
d_gene: .
v_gene: TRBV29-1
abundance: many
CDR3aa: CSVEAFRGVNEQFF
CDR3nt: TGCAGCGTTGAAGCGTTTCGAGGGGTCAATGAGCAGTTCTTC

j_gene: TRBJ2-3
d_gene: .
v_gene: TRBV20-1
abundance: medium-sized
CDR3aa: CSAPIGGTGLASTDTQYF
CDR3nt: TGCAGTGCTCCGATAGGGGGAACGGGATTGGCTAGCACAGATACGCAGTATTTT

j_gene: TRBJ1-6
d_gene: .
v_gene: TRBV10-3
abundance: few
CDR3aa: CAIRQADNSPLHF
CDR3nt: TGTGCCATTCGACAGGCTGATAATTCACCCCTCCACTTT

j_gene: TRBJ1-5
d_gene: .
v_gene: TRBV27
abundance: .
CDR3aa: CASSQTKSRAGQPQHF
CDR3nt: TGTGCCAGCAGTCAGACGAAATCCCGCGCCGGACAGCCCCAGCATTTT

j_gene: TRBJ2-3
d_gene: .
v_gene: TRBV7-9
abundance: few
CDR3aa: CASSFPWRLTDTQYF
CDR3nt: TGTGCCAGCAGCTTCCCCTGGCGCCTCACAGATACGCAGTATTTT

j_gene: TRBJ2-7
d_gene: TRBD1
v_gene: TRBV12-3/TRBV12-4
abundance: .
CDR3aa: CASSLTGGSYEQYF
CDR3nt: TGTGCCAGCAGCTTGACAGGGGGTTCCTACGAGCAGTACTTC

j_gene: TRBJ2-3
d_gene: .
v_gene: TRBV5-1
abundance: many
CDR3aa: CASSSQSSGITDTQYF
CDR3nt: TGCGCCAGCAGCTCGCAATCGAGTGGTATCACAGATACGCAGTATTTT